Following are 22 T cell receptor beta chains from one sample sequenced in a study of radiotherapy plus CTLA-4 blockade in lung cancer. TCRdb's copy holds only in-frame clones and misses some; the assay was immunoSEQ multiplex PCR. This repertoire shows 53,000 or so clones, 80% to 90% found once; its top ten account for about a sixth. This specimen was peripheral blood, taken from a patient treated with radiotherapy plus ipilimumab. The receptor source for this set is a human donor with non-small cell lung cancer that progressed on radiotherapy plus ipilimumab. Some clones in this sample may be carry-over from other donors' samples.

The CDR3 here is CATSSSRTGQGEQDTQYF. In DNA form, the CDR3 reads TGTGCCACCAGCAGCTCCAGAACGGGACAGGGGGAACAAGATACGCAGTATTTT. The chain combines TRBV15 with TRBJ2-3; 11 bases are a match to TRBD1. V shed 3 bases, J shed 5 bases, and the junction held 13 bases outside the gene matches. The V gene's germline CDR1 is LNHNV and CDR2 YYDKDF (reference sequence). This CDR3 has 18 residues.

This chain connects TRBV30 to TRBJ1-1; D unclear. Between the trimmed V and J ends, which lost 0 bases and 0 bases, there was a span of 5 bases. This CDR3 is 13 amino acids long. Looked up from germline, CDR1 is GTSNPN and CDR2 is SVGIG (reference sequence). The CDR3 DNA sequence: TGTGCCTGGAGTGTACACCTGAACACTGAAGCTTTCTTT. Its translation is CAWSVHLNTEAFF.

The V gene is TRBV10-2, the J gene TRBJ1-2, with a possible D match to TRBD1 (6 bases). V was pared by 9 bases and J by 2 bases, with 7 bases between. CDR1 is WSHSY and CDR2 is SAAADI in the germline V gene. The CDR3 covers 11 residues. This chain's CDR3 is CASGQNYGYTF. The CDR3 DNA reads TGCGCCAGTGGACAGAACTATGGCTACACCTTC.

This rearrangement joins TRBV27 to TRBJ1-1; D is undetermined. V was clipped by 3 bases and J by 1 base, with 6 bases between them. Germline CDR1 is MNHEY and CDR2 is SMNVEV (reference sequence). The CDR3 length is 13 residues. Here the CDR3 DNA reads TGTGCCAGCAGTTTCTCCGGGAACACTGAAGCTTTCTTT. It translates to CASSFSGNTEAFF.

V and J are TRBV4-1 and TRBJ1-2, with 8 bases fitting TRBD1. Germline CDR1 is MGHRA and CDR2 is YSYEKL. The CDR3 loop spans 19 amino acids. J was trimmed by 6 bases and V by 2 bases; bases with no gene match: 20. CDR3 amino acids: CASSQPRGGQDPGGHGYTF. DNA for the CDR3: TGCGCCAGCAGCCAACCCAGAGGGGGACAGGACCCTGGGGGTCATGGCTACACCTTC.

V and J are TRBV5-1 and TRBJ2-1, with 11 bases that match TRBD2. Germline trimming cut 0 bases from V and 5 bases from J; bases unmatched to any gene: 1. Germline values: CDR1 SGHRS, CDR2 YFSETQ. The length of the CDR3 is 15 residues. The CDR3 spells CASSLGLAGHNEQFF. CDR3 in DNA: TGCGCCAGCAGCTTGGGACTAGCGGGGCACAATGAGCAGTTCTTC.

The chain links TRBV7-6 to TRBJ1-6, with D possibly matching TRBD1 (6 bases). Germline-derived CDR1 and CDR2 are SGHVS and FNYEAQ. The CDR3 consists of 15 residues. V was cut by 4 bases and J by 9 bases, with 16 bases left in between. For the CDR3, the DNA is TGTGCCAGCAGCTCAGCCAGGGGAAAGGGTTCACCCCTCCACTTT. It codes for CASSSARGKGSPLHF. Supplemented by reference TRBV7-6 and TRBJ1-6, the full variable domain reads GAGVSQSPRYKVTKRGQDVALRCDPISGHVSLYWYRQALGQGPEFLTYFNYEAQQDKSGLPNDRFSAERPEGSISTLTIQRTEQRDSAMYRCASSSARGKGSPLHFGNGTRLTVT.

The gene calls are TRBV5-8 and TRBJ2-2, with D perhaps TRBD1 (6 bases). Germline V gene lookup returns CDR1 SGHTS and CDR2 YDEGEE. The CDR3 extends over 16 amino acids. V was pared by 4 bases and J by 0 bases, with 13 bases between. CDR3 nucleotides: TGTGCCAGCAGCCTTACCGGGACAACGAACACCGGGGAGCTGTTTTTT. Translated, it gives CASSLTGTTNTGELFF.

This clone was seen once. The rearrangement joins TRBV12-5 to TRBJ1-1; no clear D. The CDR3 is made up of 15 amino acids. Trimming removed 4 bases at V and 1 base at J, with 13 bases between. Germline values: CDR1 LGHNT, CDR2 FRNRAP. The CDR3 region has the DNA TGTGCTAGTGGTTCATCCTCACAGCCGAACACTGAAGCTTTCTTT. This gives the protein CASGSSSQPNTEAFF.

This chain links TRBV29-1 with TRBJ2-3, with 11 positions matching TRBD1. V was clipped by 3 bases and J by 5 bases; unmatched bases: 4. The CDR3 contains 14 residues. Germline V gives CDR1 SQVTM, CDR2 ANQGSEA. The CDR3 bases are TGCAGCGTTGACGGACAGGGGGCTGGAGATACGCAGTATTTT. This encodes CSVDGQGAGDTQYF.

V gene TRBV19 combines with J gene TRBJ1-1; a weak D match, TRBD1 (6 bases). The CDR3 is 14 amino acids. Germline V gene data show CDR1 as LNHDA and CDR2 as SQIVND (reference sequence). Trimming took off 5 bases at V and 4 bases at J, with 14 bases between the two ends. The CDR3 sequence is CASSGGGRCTEAFF. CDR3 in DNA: TGTGCCAGTAGTGGGGGGGGGCGGTGCACTGAAGCTTTCTTT. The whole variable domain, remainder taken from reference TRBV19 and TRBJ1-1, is DGGITQSPKYLFRKEGQNVTLSCEQNLNHDAMYWYRQDPGQGLRLIYYSQIVNDFQKGDIAEGYSVSREKKESFPLTVTSAQKNPTAFYLCASSGGGRCTEAFFGQGTRLTVV.

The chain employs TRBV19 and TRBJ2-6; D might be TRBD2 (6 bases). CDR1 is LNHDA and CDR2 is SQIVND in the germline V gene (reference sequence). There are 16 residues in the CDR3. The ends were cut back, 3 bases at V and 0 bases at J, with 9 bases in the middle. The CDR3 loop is CASSILTSSGANVLTF. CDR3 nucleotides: TGTGCCAGTAGTATCCTGACTAGCTCTGGGGCCAACGTCCTGACTTTC.

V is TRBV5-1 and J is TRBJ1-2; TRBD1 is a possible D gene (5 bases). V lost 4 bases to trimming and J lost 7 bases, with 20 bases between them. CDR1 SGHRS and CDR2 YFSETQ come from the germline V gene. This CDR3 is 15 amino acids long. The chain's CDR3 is CASSPLRGENGGYTF. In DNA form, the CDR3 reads TGCGCCAGCAGCCCCCTCCGGGGGGAGAATGGTGGCTACACCTTC.

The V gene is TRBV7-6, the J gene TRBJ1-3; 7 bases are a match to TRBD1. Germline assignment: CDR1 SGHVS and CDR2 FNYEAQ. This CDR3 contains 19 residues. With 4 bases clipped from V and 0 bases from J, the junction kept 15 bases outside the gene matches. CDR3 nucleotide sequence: TGTGCCAGCAGCTCCAACCCAGGTGCGGGGACAGCCTCTGGAAACACCATATATTTT. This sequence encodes CASSSNPGAGTASGNTIYF.

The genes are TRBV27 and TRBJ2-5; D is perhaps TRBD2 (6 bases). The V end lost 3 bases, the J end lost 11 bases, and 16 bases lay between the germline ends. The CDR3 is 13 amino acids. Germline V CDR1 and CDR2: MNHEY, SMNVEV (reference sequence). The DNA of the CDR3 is TGTGCCAGCAGTTTGTGGGGCGGCCGGGAGCAGTACTTC. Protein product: CASSLWGGREQYF.

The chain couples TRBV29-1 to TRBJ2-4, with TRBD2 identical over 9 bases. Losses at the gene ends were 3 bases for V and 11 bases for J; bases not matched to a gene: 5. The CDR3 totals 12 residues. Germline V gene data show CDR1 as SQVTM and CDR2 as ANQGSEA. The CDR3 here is CSVEVQREVQYF. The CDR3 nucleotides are TGCAGCGTTGAGGTCCAGCGGGAGGTTCAGTACTTC.

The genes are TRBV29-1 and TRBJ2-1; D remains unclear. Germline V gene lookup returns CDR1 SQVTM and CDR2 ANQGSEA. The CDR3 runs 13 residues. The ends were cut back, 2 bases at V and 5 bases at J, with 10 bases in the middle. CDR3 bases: TGCAGCGTTGAAAGCCTGAGGAACAATGAGCAGTTCTTC. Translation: CSVESLRNNEQFF.

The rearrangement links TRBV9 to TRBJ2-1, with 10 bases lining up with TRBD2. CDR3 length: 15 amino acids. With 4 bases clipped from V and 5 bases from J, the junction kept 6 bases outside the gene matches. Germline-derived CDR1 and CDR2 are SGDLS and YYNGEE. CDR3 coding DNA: TGTGCCAGCAGCAGTAGCGGGGGGCGCCACAATGAGCAGTTCTTC. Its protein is CASSSSGGRHNEQFF. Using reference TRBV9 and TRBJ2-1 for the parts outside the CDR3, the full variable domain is DSGVTQTPKHLITATGQRVTLRCSPRSGDLSVYWYQQSLDQGLQFLIQYYNGEERAKGNILERFSAQQFPDLHSELNLSSLELGDSALYFCASSSSGGRHNEQFFGPGTRLTVL.

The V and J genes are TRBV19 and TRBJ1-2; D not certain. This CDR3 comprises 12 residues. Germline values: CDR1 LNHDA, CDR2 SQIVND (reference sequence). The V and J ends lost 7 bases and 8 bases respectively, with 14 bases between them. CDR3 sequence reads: CASTNPMGGYTF. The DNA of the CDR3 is TGTGCCAGTACCAACCCCATGGGCGGCTACACCTTC.

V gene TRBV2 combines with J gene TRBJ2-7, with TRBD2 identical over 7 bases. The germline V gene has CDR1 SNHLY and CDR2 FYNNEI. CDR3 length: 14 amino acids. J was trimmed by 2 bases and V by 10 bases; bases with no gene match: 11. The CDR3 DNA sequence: TGTGCCATCGACTCTCTAGCGGCAGCCTACGAGCAGTACTTC. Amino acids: CAIDSLAAAYEQYF.

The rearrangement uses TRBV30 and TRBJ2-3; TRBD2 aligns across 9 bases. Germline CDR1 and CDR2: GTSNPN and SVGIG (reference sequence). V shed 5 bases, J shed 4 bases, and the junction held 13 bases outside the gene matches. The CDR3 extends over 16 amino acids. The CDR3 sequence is CAWYRGRALGADTQYF. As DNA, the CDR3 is TGTGCCTGGTACCGCGGGAGGGCCCTTGGGGCAGATACGCAGTATTTT.

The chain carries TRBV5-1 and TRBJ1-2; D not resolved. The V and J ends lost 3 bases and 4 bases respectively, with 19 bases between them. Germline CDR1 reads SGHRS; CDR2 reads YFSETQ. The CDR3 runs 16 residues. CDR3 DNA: TGCGCCAGCAGCTCCTCCTCGAGAGCCACTCGCTATGGCTACACCTTC. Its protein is CASSSSSRATRYGYTF.